This T cell receptor (beta chain) appears in the sequencing data of a study of cytomegalovirus exposure and HLA in healthy donors. Whole-study results and caveats: Trimming of TCR beta V- and J-genes showed a link, identified in a later analysis, to a missense DCLRE1C variant. For most subjects, TCR beta sequences were reported to predict HLA-A and HLA-B alleles with accuracy. Being indistinguishable, some V segments were excluded, TRBV6-2 and TRBV6-3 among them.

The PCR was carried out with 60 Vbeta primers and 13 Jbeta primers. In the study's own analysis: In a later analysis, the count reached some 88 million unique TCR beta chains, with about 11 million shared. Data came from immunoSEQ multiplex PCR; TCRdb stores just in-frame clones and leaves some out. V and J calls plus clone size are reproduced from that table; the DNA served to infer D and trimming. This table has roughly 120,000 clones, roughly 80% appearing once. The CDR3 contains 13 residues. The trim removed 8 bases at V and 6 bases at J, leaving 6 bases unmatched. Germline CDR1 reads SNHLY; CDR2 reads FYNNEI. On this clone: Its matching antigen is unknown.

Specimen: PBMCs. This chain joins TRBV2 and TRBJ1-1; 10 nucleotides line up with TRBD1. The source is a male donor in good health and CMV-seronegative. The CDR3 sequence is CASGGQGMAEAFF. DNA of the CDR3: TGTGCCAGCGGGGGACAGGGGATGGCTGAAGCTTTCTTT.